The 11 T cell receptor beta chains reported below all come from one sample, sequenced in a study of human T cells and chemical hapten exposure. Noted time point: patch test 1, 2 weeks after DPC sensitization. The treatment: therapeutic diphenylcyclopropenone sensitization with weekly scalp DPC. MiXCR, run by TCRdb on the RACE reads, gives a single entry per CDR3 protein. The sample includes fewer than 400,000 distinct CDR3 sequences, about 7% of them seen just once. The sample was whole blood, taken in connection with sensitization to the hapten diphenylcyclopropenone (DPC). Receptors were obtained from a woman aged 18-29 years with alopecia areata. Some clones in this sample may be carry-over from other donors' samples.

This clonotype has just a few counts. This chain connects TRBV27 to TRBJ1-2; tentatively, D is TRBD1 (5 bases). The V end was cut by 2 bases, the J end by 4 bases, with 11 bases between. The length of the CDR3 is 14 residues. Germline V gene data show CDR1 as MNHEY and CDR2 as SMNVEV (reference sequence). The CDR3 DNA reads as TGTGCCAGCAGTTTAATGGCAGGGTCCTATGGCTACACCTTC. Its translation: CASSLMAGSYGYTF.

This clonotype came up many times. The rearrangement uses TRBV7-2 and TRBJ2-5; no clear D gene. The CDR3 runs to 13 residues. Germline loops: CDR1 SGHTA, CDR2 FQGNSA. V was clipped by 3 bases and J by 4 bases, with 9 bases between them. CDR3 bases: TGTGCCAGCAGCTTTACCCCTCGAGAGACCCAGTACTTC. It is translated as CASSFTPRETQYF. The full variable domain, in which reference TRBV7-2 and TRBJ2-5 provide the parts outside the CDR3, is GAGVSQSPSNKVTEKGKDVELRCDPISGHTALYWYRQSLGQGLEFLIYFQGNSAPDKSGLPSDRFSAERTGGSVSTLTIQRTQQEDSAVYLCASSFTPRETQYFGPGTRLLVL.

This clonotype came up once. A much bigger clone sits one base away, suggesting this may be a read error. The CDR3 end shows no conserved phenylalanine or tryptophan, and so a read error is likely. The rearrangement joins TRBV20-1 to TRBJ2-5, with 11 bases that match TRBD2. V was clipped by 7 bases and J by 1 base; unmatched bases: 5. The germline V gene has CDR1 DFQATT and CDR2 SNEGSKA (reference sequence). This CDR3 spans 14 amino acids. The CDR3 loop is CSVPGLAVQETQYL. In DNA form, the CDR3 reads TGCAGTGTTCCGGGACTAGCGGTCCAAGAGACCCAGTACCTC.

A few counts support this clonotype. This chain connects TRBV6-5 to TRBJ1-1; 7 nucleotides agree with TRBD1. The germline V gene has CDR1 MNHEY and CDR2 SVGAGI. Losses at the gene ends were 2 bases for V and 3 bases for J; bases not matched to a gene: 6. The CDR3 spans 15 residues. Here the CDR3 DNA reads TGTGCCAGCAGTTACCAGACAGGGAGGGACACTGAAGCTTTCTTT. Its translation: CASSYQTGRDTEAFF.

This clonotype occurred many times. The chain has TRBV11-1 and TRBJ2-6; the D is unclear. Germline CDR1 SGHAT, CDR2 FQDESV (reference sequence). The CDR3 runs 18 residues. V was trimmed by 4 bases and J by 0 bases, leaving 16 bases between them. CDR3 DNA: TGTGCCAGCAGCTCCCCCCCGGACGGTTCCTCTGGGGCCAACGTCCTGACTTTC. Amino acid sequence: CASSSPPDGSSGANVLTF.

The rearrangement links TRBV7-2 to TRBJ1-1, with 7 positions matching TRBD1. Germline lookup yields CDR1 SGHTA and CDR2 FQGNSA. Germline trimming cut 1 base from V and 4 bases from J; bases unmatched to any gene: 3. The CDR3 is made up of 14 amino acids. In nucleotides, the CDR3 is TGTGCCAGCAGCTTAGTGCCAGGGGGCACTGAAGCTTTCTTT. Translating gives CASSLVPGGTEAFF.

The J gene is TRBJ1-3, the V gene TRBV29-1, with D tentatively TRBD1 (5 bases). In germline, CDR1 is SQVTM, CDR2 ANQGSEA. V lost 0 bases to trimming and J lost 0 bases, with 18 bases between them. The CDR3 runs to 18 residues. CDR3 amino acids: CSVEDWGEAENSGNTIYF. In nucleotides, the CDR3 is TGCAGCGTTGAAGATTGGGGGGAGGCGGAGAACTCTGGAAACACCATATATTTT.

The V gene is TRBV6-2 or TRBV6-3, the J gene TRBJ2-7; 8 bases line up with TRBD1. CDR3 size: 14 residues. With V trimmed by 6 bases and J by 5 bases, 9 bases remained unmatched. Germline lookup yields CDR1 MNHEY and CDR2 SVGEGT. The CDR3 DNA reads TGTGCCAGCAGCCTCGGACAGGGTATTAACGAGCAGTACTTC. Residues: CASSLGQGINEQYF.

This clonotype was counted at least ten times. The chain links TRBV10-3 to TRBJ2-3; 7 bases match TRBD1. Germline V gene sequence: CDR1 ENHRY, CDR2 SYGVKD. The CDR3 has 14 amino acids. Trimming took 2 bases from V and 3 from J; bases not matched to a gene: 2. CDR3 sequence reads: CAISEGTDTDTQYF. The CDR3 DNA reads TGTGCCATCAGTGAGGGGACAGATACAGATACGCAGTATTTT.

This rearrangement joins TRBV5-1 to TRBJ1-1; D is possibly TRBD1 (5 bases). Germline assignment: CDR1 SGHRS and CDR2 YFSETQ. V shed 5 bases and J shed 4 bases, with 15 bases lying between them. The length of the CDR3 is 14 residues. The CDR3 region is CASRGRLGATEAFF. The CDR3 nucleotides are TGCGCCAGCAGAGGACGCCTCGGGGCCACTGAAGCTTTCTTT.

This clonotype has just a few counts. The chain employs TRBV7-2 and TRBJ2-4; D is perhaps TRBD1 or TRBD2 (5 bases each). CDR1 and CDR2 from the germline V gene are SGHTA and FQGNSA. The CDR3 totals 15 residues. V dropped 5 bases and J dropped 3 bases, with 14 bases sitting between them. CDR3 sequence: CASSPRRGVKNIQYF. CDR3 nucleotides: TGTGCCAGCAGCCCTAGGAGAGGGGTCAAAAACATTCAGTACTTC.